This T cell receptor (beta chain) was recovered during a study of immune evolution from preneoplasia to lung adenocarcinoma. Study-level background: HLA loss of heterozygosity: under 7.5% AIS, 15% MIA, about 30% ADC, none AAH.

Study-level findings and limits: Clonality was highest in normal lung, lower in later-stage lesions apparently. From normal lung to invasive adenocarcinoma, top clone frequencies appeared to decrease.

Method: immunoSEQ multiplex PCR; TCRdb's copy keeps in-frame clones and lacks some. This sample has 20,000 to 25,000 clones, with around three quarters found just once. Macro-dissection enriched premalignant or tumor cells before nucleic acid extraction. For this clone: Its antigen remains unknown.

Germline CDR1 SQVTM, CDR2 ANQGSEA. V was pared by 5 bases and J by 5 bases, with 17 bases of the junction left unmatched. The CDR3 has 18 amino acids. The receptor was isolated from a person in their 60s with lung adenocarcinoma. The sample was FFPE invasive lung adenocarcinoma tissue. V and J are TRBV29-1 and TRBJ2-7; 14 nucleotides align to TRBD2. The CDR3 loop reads CSVSGLAGVMGPRDEQYF. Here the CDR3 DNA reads TGCAGCGTTTCGGGACTAGCGGGAGTAATGGGTCCTAGGGACGAGCAGTACTTC.